These 25 T cell receptor beta chains were sequenced from one sample in a study of T-cell memory formation after mild COVID-19. TCRdb analysed the 5' RACE reads with MiXCR anew, one entry per CDR3 protein. The table has 300,000 to 400,000 distinct CDR3 sequences, around 28% seen once. The sequenced material came from PBMCs or a T cell subset sorted from them (not recorded which). These receptors came from an adult woman who had mild COVID-19 (a few samples of this study predate the infection). Cell type and time point are not known.

V and J are TRBV20-1 and TRBJ1-2; D might be TRBD1 (5 bases). Germline values: CDR1 DFQATT, CDR2 SNEGSKA (reference sequence). CDR3 length equals 10 residues. V was pared by 6 bases and J by 12 bases, with 14 bases between. The CDR3 reads CSANRDPNTF. The CDR3 bases are TGCAGTGCGAACCGGGACCCAAACACCTTC.

This clonotype was seen repeatedly, ten times or more. The chain combines TRBV10-3 with TRBJ2-2; D call uncertain. The CDR3 extends over 16 amino acids. Germline V gene sequence: CDR1 ENHRY, CDR2 SYGVKD. With 7 bases removed from V and 4 bases from J, the gap between germline ends came to 19 bases. The chain's CDR3 is CAITRTLRGSTGELFF. Written as DNA, the CDR3 is TGTGCCATCACCCGCACATTACGTGGGTCCACCGGGGAGCTGTTTTTT.

The rearrangement links TRBV9 to TRBJ1-5; D gene uncertain. CDR3 length: 15 amino acids. Per germline, CDR1 SGDLS and CDR2 YYNGEE. V was cut by 5 bases and J by 0 bases, with 12 bases left in between. The CDR3 nucleotides read TGTGCCAGCAGTACCGACATAAATAGCAATCAGCCCCAGCATTTT. Amino acid sequence: CASSTDINSNQPQHF. Full variable domain (outside the CDR3, taken from reference TRBV9 and TRBJ1-5): DSGVTQTPKHLITATGQRVTLRCSPRSGDLSVYWYQQSLDQGLQFLIQYYNGEERAKGNILERFSAQQFPDLHSELNLSSLELGDSALYFCASSTDINSNQPQHFGDGTRLSIL.

The rearrangement uses TRBV7-8 and TRBJ2-2; TRBD1 is a possible D gene (6 bases). The V and J ends lost 5 bases and 5 bases respectively, with 12 bases between them. There are 14 residues in the CDR3. Germline loops: CDR1 SGHVS, CDR2 FQNEAQ. This CDR3 reads CASSPLDRTGELFF. The CDR3 nucleotides are TGTGCCAGCAGCCCACTCGACAGGACCGGGGAGCTGTTTTTT.

The chain has TRBV5-1 and TRBJ2-1; a possible D gene is TRBD1 (6 bases). Between the trimmed V and J ends, which lost 6 bases and 6 bases, there was a span of 25 bases. CDR1 and CDR2 from the germline V gene are SGHRS and YFSETQ. CDR3 size: 17 residues. This chain's CDR3 is CASTPQFGGPDINEQFF. The DNA of the CDR3 is TGCGCCAGCACCCCCCAGTTTGGGGGCCCGGACATCAATGAGCAGTTCTTC.

The V gene is TRBV13, the J gene TRBJ2-5; the match to TRBD1 covers 8 bases. The CDR3 contains 15 residues. After removal of 1 base from V and 6 bases from J, the junction contained 7 bases not matched to a gene. Germline CDR1 and CDR2: PRHDT and FYEKMQ (reference sequence). The CDR3 bases are TGTGCCAGCAGCTTAGAGGACAGGGCGGCTCAGACCCAGTACTTC. As protein: CASSLEDRAAQTQYF.

The chain carries TRBV4-1 and TRBJ2-1; 9 bases agree with TRBD2. The length of the CDR3 is 17 residues. Losses at the gene ends were 0 bases for V and 7 bases for J; bases not matched to a gene: 10. The V gene's germline CDR1 is MGHRA and CDR2 YSYEKL. The CDR3 spells CASSQDRLRGGRNEQFF. CDR3 coding DNA: TGCGCCAGCAGCCAAGATAGGTTGCGGGGGGGCCGGAATGAGCAGTTCTTC.

This clonotype appeared a few times. The rearrangement uses TRBV5-8 and TRBJ1-2; D is uncertain. V was shortened by 6 bases and J by 1 base, with 13 bases between the two germline ends. CDR3 length: 14 amino acids. Germline CDR1 SGHTS, CDR2 YDEGEE. The CDR3 loop is CASTTGPHNYGYTF. The CDR3 DNA sequence: TGTGCCAGCACCACCGGGCCCCATAACTATGGCTACACCTTC.

The CDR3 loop is CASTLWGQANTEAFF. CDR3 in DNA: TGTGCCAGCACCCTTTGGGGACAGGCGAACACTGAAGCTTTCTTT. The chain uses TRBV7-8 and TRBJ1-1; 8 bases align to TRBD1. V lost 7 bases to trimming and J lost 1 base; unmatched junction nucleotides: 8. Germline V gene data show CDR1 as SGHVS and CDR2 as FQNEAQ. The CDR3 sequence is 15 residues long.

The chain recombines TRBV12-3 or TRBV12-4 with TRBJ1-5; weak D call: TRBD1 (5 bases). CDR3 size: 14 residues. V was clipped by 3 bases and J by 0 bases, with 6 bases between them. CDR3 amino acids: CASSLTASNQPQHF. The CDR3 bases are TGTGCCAGCAGTTTGACAGCTAGCAATCAGCCCCAGCATTTT.

J is TRBJ1-1 and V is TRBV5-1; D remains ambiguous. V lost 5 bases, J lost 0 bases, and 17 bases lay in between. This CDR3 is 16 amino acids long. Germline V CDR1 and CDR2: SGHRS, YFSETQ. This CDR3 reads CASRPSGGGMNTEAFF. CDR3 nucleotides: TGCGCCAGCAGACCCTCGGGCGGAGGGATGAACACTGAAGCTTTCTTT.

This clonotype has only a few counts. The V call is TRBV7-3, the J call TRBJ1-2; a possible D gene is TRBD1 (5 bases). In germline, CDR1 is SGHTA, CDR2 FQGTGA. The CDR3 totals 14 residues. V was trimmed by 5 bases and J by 4 bases, leaving 14 bases between them. The DNA for the CDR3 is TGTGCCAGCAGCCCCACGGCAGGGCGCTATGGCTACACCTTC. Translating it yields CASSPTAGRYGYTF.

The V gene is TRBV6-5, the J gene TRBJ1-1; D is undetermined. The germline CDR1 and CDR2 sequences are MNHEY and SVGAGI. The ends were cut back, 5 bases at V and 5 bases at J, with 9 bases in the middle. CDR3 length: 12 residues. The CDR3 nucleotides read TGTGCCAGCAGTAAAACAGTGACTGAAGCTTTCTTT. It is translated as CASSKTVTEAFF.

In its sample, this clonotype was seen a few times. This chain links TRBV7-2 with TRBJ2-7, with 8 bases lining up with TRBD2. Per the germline V gene, CDR1 is SGHTA and CDR2 is FQGNSA. The junction had 6 bases not matched to a gene; V was cut back by 1 base and J by 4 bases. This CDR3 comprises 15 residues. The CDR3 region has the DNA TGTGCCAGCAGCTTAGAGAGCGGGAGTGGGTACGAGCAGTACTTC. This codes for CASSLESGSGYEQYF.

This clonotype showed up just a few times. V gene TRBV6-5 combines with J gene TRBJ2-3, with 9 bases lining up with TRBD2. Germline loops: CDR1 MNHEY, CDR2 SVGAGI. CDR3 length: 15 residues. After removal of 0 bases from V and 8 bases from J, the junction contained 6 bases not matched to a gene. The CDR3 bases are TGTGCCAGCAGTTACTCGCGGGGGGGGCAGGGTACGCAGTATTTT. Its protein is CASSYSRGGQGTQYF.

CDR3 region: CASSRGGLDTQYF. CDR3 bases: TGCGCCAGCAGCCGGGGGGGTCTAGATACGCAGTATTTT. This rearrangement joins TRBV5-1 to TRBJ2-3, with TRBD2 matching 8 bases. The CDR3 has 13 residues. The V and J ends lost 4 bases and 5 bases, in that order; junction bases with no gene match: 3. Per germline, CDR1 SGHRS and CDR2 YFSETQ.

This sequence joins TRBV7-2 and TRBJ1-1; D uncertain. CDR3 length: 13 amino acids. With 0 bases removed from V and 3 bases from J, the gap between germline ends came to 5 bases. Per the germline V gene, CDR1 is SGHTA and CDR2 is FQGNSA. The CDR3 protein is CASSLASDTEAFF. As DNA, the CDR3 is TGTGCCAGCAGCTTAGCCAGTGACACTGAAGCTTTCTTT.

This chain uses TRBV24-1 with TRBJ2-2; 9 nucleotides align to TRBD1. V was clipped by 4 bases and J by 6 bases; unmatched bases: 2. Germline V CDR1 and CDR2: KGHDR, SFDVKD. The CDR3 contains 14 residues. The CDR3 loop reads CATSETGGPGELFF. The CDR3 coding sequence is TGTGCCACCAGTGAGACAGGGGGTCCCGGGGAGCTGTTTTTT.

This clonotype has just a few counts. The chain links TRBV20-1 to TRBJ2-2; TRBD2 matches 12 bases. This CDR3 has 17 amino acids. The germline gives CDR1 DFQATT, CDR2 SNEGSKA (reference sequence). V shed 4 bases, J shed 0 bases, and the junction held 6 bases outside the gene matches. This CDR3 reads CSAKTSGSPSNTGELFF. The CDR3 DNA reads as TGCAGTGCTAAGACTAGCGGGAGCCCCTCGAACACCGGGGAGCTGTTTTTT.

The CDR3 sequence is CATSDRGTVSTDTQYF. The CDR3 DNA is TGTGCCACCAGTGACCGAGGGACAGTGAGCACAGATACGCAGTATTTT. This sequence joins TRBV24-1 and TRBJ2-3; 7 nucleotides agree with TRBD1. V dropped 4 bases and J dropped 0; count of bases not matched to a gene: 6. CDR1 is KGHDR and CDR2 is SFDVKD in the germline V gene. The CDR3 is made up of 16 amino acids.

Only a few counts were recorded for this clonotype. The chain is built from TRBV9 and TRBJ2-3; D is possibly TRBD1 or TRBD2 (5 bases each). Germline V gene data show CDR1 as SGDLS and CDR2 as YYNGEE. This CDR3 has 15 residues. V lost 0 bases and J lost 0, with 8 bases in between. CDR3 nucleotide sequence: TGTGCCAGCAGCGTAGGAGGGGCTAGCACAGATACGCAGTATTTT. Encoded protein: CASSVGGASTDTQYF.

The chain is built from TRBV6-5 and TRBJ2-7, with TRBD2 identical over 12 bases. J was trimmed by 4 bases and V by 6 bases; bases with no gene match: 10. The CDR3 has 16 residues. Germline V gene sequence: CDR1 MNHEY, CDR2 SVGAGI. CDR3 DNA sequence: TGTGCCAGCAGGGGACTAGCGGGTGCAGAATCGTACGAGCAGTACTTC. Its protein product is CASRGLAGAESYEQYF.

The rearrangement links TRBV7-3 to TRBJ2-1; D is unclear. Trimming took 6 bases from V and 5 from J, leaving 11 bases between them. In germline, CDR1 is SGHTA, CDR2 FQGTGA. The CDR3 runs 13 residues. The CDR3, as DNA: TGTGCCAGCAGTCCACTACCTGACAATGAGCAGTTCTTC. Translation: CASSPLPDNEQFF. The whole variable domain, remainder taken from reference TRBV7-3 and TRBJ2-1, is GAGVSQTPSNKVTEKGKYVELRCDPISGHTALYWYRQSLGQGPEFLIYFQGTGAADDSGLPNDRFFAVRPEGSVSTLKIQRTERGDSAVYLCASSPLPDNEQFFGPGTRLTVL.

The rearrangement uses TRBV7-2 and TRBJ2-1; D might be TRBD1 (6 bases). The CDR3 runs 13 residues. The V end was cut by 5 bases, the J end by 7 bases, with 12 bases between. Germline CDR1 SGHTA, CDR2 FQGNSA. Here the CDR3 DNA reads TGTGCCAGCAGCCGGGACACTTGGAATGAGCAGTTCTTC. Protein product: CASSRDTWNEQFF.

Only a few counts were recorded for this clonotype. The chain carries TRBV5-1 and TRBJ2-2; tentatively, D is TRBD2 (5 bases). V lost 2 bases and J 4 bases, leaving 12 bases between the germline ends. Germline V gene sequence: CDR1 SGHRS, CDR2 YFSETQ. This CDR3 comprises 15 residues. The CDR3 is CASSFDSEFTGELFF. The CDR3 DNA follows: TGCGCCAGCAGCTTCGATAGCGAGTTCACCGGGGAGCTGTTTTTT.